These 23 T cell receptor beta chains came from one sample sequenced in a study of blood T cell repertoires in COVID-19. The table came from immunoSEQ multiplex PCR; TCRdb's copy has only in-frame clones and leaves some out. There are about 210,000 clones in the sample; 80% to 90% occur only once, and 9.5% to 10% lies in the top ten. The source material was peripheral blood. Source of these receptors: a man in his forties or fifties with active or convalescent COVID-19.

The chain carries TRBV28 and TRBJ2-1, with 7 bases fitting TRBD2. CDR1 MDHEN and CDR2 SYDVKM come from the germline V gene. This CDR3 spans 13 amino acids. Trimming at V came to 5 bases and at J to 4 bases, leaving 2 bases not matched to a gene. The DNA of the CDR3 is TGTGCCAGCAGTGGGGGACTATACAATGAGCAGTTCTTC. Protein sequence: CASSGGLYNEQFF.

The chain uses TRBV28 and TRBJ2-1; 9 bases map to TRBD2. Germline V CDR1 and CDR2: MDHEN, SYDVKM. CDR3 length equals 14 residues. The J segment lost 12 bases and the V segment lost 4 bases, leaving 10 bases of the junction unmatched. This chain's CDR3 is CASSSRLADLGQFF. CDR3 coding DNA: TGTGCCAGCAGTTCAAGACTAGCGGACCTTGGGCAGTTCTTC.

This clone was counted only a few times. The chain couples TRBV7-2 to TRBJ2-2; 7 bases map to TRBD1. This CDR3 has 15 residues. Germline CDR1 and CDR2: SGHTA and FQGNSA. J lost 5 bases, V lost 0 bases, and 3 bases had no gene match. The CDR3 bases are TGTGCCAGCAGCTTAGCAGGGGGCGCGACCGGGGAGCTGTTTTTT. Amino acid sequence: CASSLAGGATGELFF.

Comments on this clone: Additional DNA sequences in this sample encode the identical CDR3. The chain employs TRBV5-1 and TRBJ2-1; 10 nucleotides agree with TRBD1. The CDR3 loop spans 14 amino acids. Looked up from germline, CDR1 is SGHRS and CDR2 is YFSETQ. The V segment lost 4 bases and the J segment 5 bases; nucleotides outside the gene matches: 3. The CDR3 is CASSAGTGDNEQFF. CDR3 DNA sequence: TGCGCCAGCAGCGCCGGGACAGGGGACAATGAGCAGTTCTTC.

The chain carries TRBV5-6 and TRBJ2-7; 7 positions agree with TRBD2. This CDR3 contains 14 residues. The V segment lost 0 bases and the J segment 2 bases; nucleotides outside the gene matches: 2. Germline-derived CDR1 and CDR2 are SGHDT and YYEEEE. The CDR3 DNA is TGTGCCAGCAGCTTGGCCGGACTAGCCTACGAGCAGTACGTC. It encodes CASSLAGLAYEQYV.

V and J are TRBV3-1 (or the pseudogene TRBV3-2) and TRBJ1-3, with D unresolved. This CDR3 has 15 residues. Trimming removed 2 bases from V and 0 bases from J, with 8 bases in between. The germline V gene encodes CDR1 LGHDT and CDR2 YNNKEL (reference sequence). CDR3 DNA sequence: TGTGCCAGCAGCCAACAGATTTCCTCTGGAAACACCATATATTTT. Translating it yields CASSQQISSGNTIYF.

This clone showed up just a few times. This chain connects TRBV24-1 to TRBJ1-4; 10 bases are shared with TRBD1. The germline CDR1 and CDR2 sequences are KGHDR and SFDVKD. The CDR3 covers 15 residues. V dropped 4 bases and J dropped 5; count of bases not matched to a gene: 3. DNA for the CDR3: TGTGCCACCAGTGACTCGGGACAGGGGAATGAAAAACTGTTTTTT. As protein: CATSDSGQGNEKLFF.

J is TRBJ2-2 and V is TRBV25-1; 8 bases agree with TRBD1. The germline V gene has CDR1 MGHDK and CDR2 SYGVNS. This CDR3 spans 14 amino acids. V shed 4 bases and J 5 bases; nucleotides not matched to a gene: 3. CDR3 nucleotide sequence: TGTGCCAGCAGTGCGGACAGGGAGACCGGGGAGCTGTTTTTT. This sequence encodes CASSADRETGELFF. Full variable domain (remainder filled in from reference TRBV25-1 and TRBJ2-2): EADIYQTPRYLVIGTGKKITLECSQTMGHDKMYWYQQDPGMELHLIHYSYGVNSTEKGDLSSESTVSRIRTEHFPLTLESARPSHTSQYLCASSADRETGELFFGEGSRLTVL.

The chain employs TRBV6-6 and TRBJ1-1; D might be TRBD1 (5 bases). The CDR3 contains 13 residues. V was trimmed by 5 bases and J by 8 bases, leaving 15 bases between them. CDR1 is MNHNY and CDR2 is SVGAGI in the germline V gene (reference sequence). The CDR3 here is CASSAPGGGEAFF. The CDR3, as DNA: TGTGCCAGCAGTGCACCGGGTGGGGGGGAAGCTTTCTTT.

This chain links TRBV11-3 with TRBJ2-1; TRBD2 might be the D (6 bases). This CDR3 region has 15 residues. From germline, CDR1 is SGHNT and CDR2 YENEEA. Trimming removed 3 bases at V and 9 bases at J, with 18 bases between. The DNA for the CDR3 is TGTGCCAGCAGCTTCGGGGGTGGTCGCTCCCCTGAGCAGTTCTTC. Translating gives CASSFGGGRSPEQFF.

The J gene is TRBJ2-2, the V gene TRBV13, with D unclear. The V gene lost 6 bases and the J gene lost 6 bases, with 8 bases spanning the gap. The CDR3 runs to 12 residues. Germline assignment: CDR1 PRHDT and CDR2 FYEKMQ (reference sequence). The CDR3 is CASRLEAGELFF. CDR3 bases: TGTGCCAGCAGGCTCGAGGCCGGGGAGCTGTTTTTT. The full variable domain, completed using reference TRBV13 and TRBJ2-2, is AAGVIQSPRHLIKEKRETATLKCYPIPRHDTVYWYQQGPGQDPQFLISFYEKMQSDKGSIPDRFSAQQFSDYHSELNMSSLELGDSALYFCASRLEAGELFFGEGSRLTVL.

Written as DNA, the CDR3 is TGCGCCAGCAGCCAACCGTCGGGGGGAGAGCAGTACTTC. This encodes CASSQPSGGEQYF. The chain combines TRBV5-1 with TRBJ2-7; 7 bases are shared with TRBD2. This CDR3 is built from 13 residues. The trim removed 4 bases at V and 7 bases at J, leaving 8 bases unmatched. The germline CDR1 and CDR2 sequences are SGHRS and YFSETQ.

V is TRBV7-8 and J is TRBJ2-6; D is possibly TRBD2 (6 bases). Germline V gives CDR1 SGHVS, CDR2 FQNEAQ. The ends were cut back, 5 bases at V and 2 bases at J, with 19 bases in the middle. This CDR3 region has 18 residues. The CDR3 DNA reads as TGTGCCAGCAGCCCTAACCTCAACGGGGGTACTGGGGCCAACGTCCTGACTTTC. It specifies CASSPNLNGGTGANVLTF.

The V gene is TRBV11-1, the J gene TRBJ1-1; a possible D gene is TRBD1 (6 bases). Germline V lookup: CDR1 SGHAT, CDR2 FQDESV (reference sequence). The CDR3 is 13 residues long. V shed 5 bases and J shed 3 bases, with 10 bases lying between them. CDR3 sequence reads: CASSPTGHTEAFF. DNA of the CDR3: TGTGCCAGCAGCCCAACAGGGCACACTGAAGCTTTCTTT. Full variable domain (outside the CDR3, taken from reference TRBV11-1 and TRBJ1-1): EAEVAQSPRYKITEKSQAVAFWCDPISGHATLYWYRQILGQGPELLVQFQDESVVDDSQLPKDRFSAERLKGVDSTLKIQPAELGDSAMYLCASSPTGHTEAFFGQGTRLTVV.

This clone has a single count. V usage is TRBV27 and J usage is TRBJ1-1; D possibly corresponds to TRBD1 (6 bases). This CDR3 region has 13 residues. Germline CDR1 reads MNHEY; CDR2 reads SMNVEV (reference sequence). V was pared by 4 bases and J by 2 bases, with 8 bases between. The CDR3 protein is CASSWTVNTEAFF. The CDR3 coding sequence is TGTGCCAGCAGTTGGACAGTTAACACTGAAGCTTTCTTT.

The J gene is TRBJ1-1, the V gene TRBV7-2; TRBD1 matches 7 bases. Germline trimming cut 1 base from V and 3 bases from J; bases unmatched to any gene: 2. CDR1 and CDR2 (germline): SGHTA, FQGNSA. CDR3 length equals 14 residues. Here the CDR3 DNA reads TGTGCCAGCAGCTTAGGGGACAGTTACACTGAAGCTTTCTTT. It encodes CASSLGDSYTEAFF.

The chain links TRBV18 to TRBJ1-4, with TRBD1 matching over 10 bases. This CDR3 is 13 amino acids long. J was trimmed by 7 bases and V by 4 bases; bases with no gene match: 0. Germline values: CDR1 KGHSH, CDR2 LQKENI. The CDR3 nucleotides are TGTGCCAGCTCACGGGACAGGGGTGAAAAACTGTTTTTT. Translated, it gives CASSRDRGEKLFF.

The chain employs TRBV7-2 and TRBJ1-5; no reliable D call. Germline CDR1 is SGHTA and CDR2 is FQGNSA. V was shortened by 6 bases and J by 9 bases, with 15 bases between the two germline ends. The CDR3 spans 13 residues. The CDR3 DNA reads as TGTGCCAGCAGTCCAGGCAAGGAACGGCCCCAGCATTTT. Protein sequence: CASSPGKERPQHF.

The rearrangement joins TRBV18 to TRBJ2-3; possible D gene TRBD2, 6 bases. CDR3 length equals 13 residues. The germline V gene has CDR1 KGHSH and CDR2 LQKENI. The ends were cut back, 4 bases at V and 5 bases at J, with 10 bases in the middle. The CDR3 spells CASSRGAGDTQYF. CDR3 DNA sequence: TGTGCCAGCTCACGCGGGGCGGGAGATACGCAGTATTTT.

The genes are TRBV28 and TRBJ2-2; perhaps TRBD2 as D (6 bases). V lost 9 bases and J lost 2, with 16 bases in between. This CDR3 has 15 amino acids. Germline V gives CDR1 MDHEN, CDR2 SYDVKM. CDR3 region: CASGTFGENTGELFF. CDR3 in DNA: TGTGCCAGTGGGACTTTCGGGGAAAACACCGGGGAGCTGTTTTTT.

The rearrangement links TRBV6-2 or TRBV6-3 to TRBJ2-3; D perhaps matches TRBD2 (6 bases). Per germline, CDR1 MNHEY and CDR2 SVGEGT. Between the trimmed V and J ends, which lost 5 bases and 3 bases, there was a span of 12 bases. This CDR3 is 14 amino acids long. The CDR3: CASSHGRGTDTQYF. CDR3 DNA: TGTGCCAGCAGTCACGGCCGGGGGACAGATACGCAGTATTTT.

V usage is TRBV5-1 and J usage is TRBJ2-3, with a weak D call TRBD2 (5 bases). The germline V and J ends were trimmed by 3 bases and 2 bases, with 7 bases remaining between them. Germline V gives CDR1 SGHRS, CDR2 YFSETQ. The CDR3 contains 13 residues. This CDR3 is CASSWEHTDTQYF. DNA of the CDR3: TGCGCCAGCAGCTGGGAGCACACAGATACGCAGTATTTT.

CDR3 protein: CASSGSRQGAYGYTF. CDR3 DNA sequence: TGTGCCAGCAGTGGGTCCCGACAGGGGGCGTATGGCTACACCTTC. J is TRBJ1-2 and V is TRBV6-1, with 10 bases that match TRBD1. The CDR3 has 15 residues. Unmatched junction bases numbered 7, after V lost 4 bases and J lost 5 bases. Germline V gives CDR1 MNHNS, CDR2 SASEGT.